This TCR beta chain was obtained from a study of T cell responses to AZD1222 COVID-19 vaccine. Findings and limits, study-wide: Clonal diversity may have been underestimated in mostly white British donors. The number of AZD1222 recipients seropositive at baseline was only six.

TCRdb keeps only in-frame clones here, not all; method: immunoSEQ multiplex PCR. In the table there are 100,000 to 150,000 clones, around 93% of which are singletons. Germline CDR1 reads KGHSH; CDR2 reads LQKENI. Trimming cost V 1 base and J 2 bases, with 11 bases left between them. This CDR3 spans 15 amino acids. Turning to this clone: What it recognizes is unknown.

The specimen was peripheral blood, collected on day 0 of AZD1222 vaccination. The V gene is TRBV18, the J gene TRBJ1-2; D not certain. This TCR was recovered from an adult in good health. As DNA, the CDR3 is TGTGCCAGCTCACCACAGGAGGGAATAAACTATGGCTACACCTTC. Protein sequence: CASSPQEGINYGYTF.